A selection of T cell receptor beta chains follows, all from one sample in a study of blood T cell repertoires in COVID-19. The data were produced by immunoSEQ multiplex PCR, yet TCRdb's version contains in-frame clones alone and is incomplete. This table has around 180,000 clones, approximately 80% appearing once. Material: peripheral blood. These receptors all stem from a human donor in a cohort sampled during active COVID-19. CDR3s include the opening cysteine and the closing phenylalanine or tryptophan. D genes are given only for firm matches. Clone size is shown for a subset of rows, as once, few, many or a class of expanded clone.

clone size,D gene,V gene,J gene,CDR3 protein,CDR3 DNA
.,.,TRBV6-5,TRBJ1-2,CASFAGAIEGYTF,TGTGCCAGCTTTGCAGGGGCCATTGAGGGCTACACCTTC
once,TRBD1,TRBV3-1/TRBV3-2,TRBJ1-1,CASSQEGTEGWGAFF,TGTGCCAGCAGCCAAGAAGGGACAGAAGGTTGGGGAGCTTTCTTT
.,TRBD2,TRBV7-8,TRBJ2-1,CASSPTSGGYNEQFF,TGTGCCAGCAGCCCGACTAGCGGGGGTTACAATGAGCAGTTCTTC
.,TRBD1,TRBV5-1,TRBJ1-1,CASSLRGTGGGTEAFF,TGCGCCAGCAGCTTGCGAGGGACAGGGGGAGGCACTGAAGCTTTCTTT
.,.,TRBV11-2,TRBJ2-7,CASSAHLGPYEQYF,TGTGCCAGCAGCGCCCATTTGGGGCCCTACGAGCAGTACTTC
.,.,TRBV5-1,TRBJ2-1,CASSPGTTYNEQFF,TGCGCCAGCAGCCCAGGGACAACCTACAATGAGCAGTTCTTC
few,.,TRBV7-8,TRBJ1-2,CASSLAGDQSTYGYTF,TGTGCCAGCAGCTTAGCAGGAGATCAGAGTACCTATGGCTACACCTTC
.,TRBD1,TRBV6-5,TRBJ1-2,CASGQGANYGYTF,TGTGCCAGCGGACAGGGGGCTAACTATGGCTACACCTTC
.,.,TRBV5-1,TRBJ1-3,CASSLAESSGNTIYF,TGCGCCAGCAGCTTGGCCGAGAGCTCTGGAAACACCATATATTTT
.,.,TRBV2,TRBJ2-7,CASRVDRVGRTTYEQYF,TGTGCCAGCAGAGTGGACAGGGTCGGGAGGACTACCTACGAGCAGTACTTC
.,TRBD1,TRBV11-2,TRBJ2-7,CASSFDRGIYYEQYF,TGTGCCAGCAGCTTTGACAGGGGAATTTACTACGAGCAGTACTTC
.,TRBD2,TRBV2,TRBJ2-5,CASRGSTSGAETQYF,TGTGCCAGCAGGGGAAGTACTAGCGGCGCAGAGACCCAGTACTTC
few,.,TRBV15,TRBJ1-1,CATSRGRGARNTEAFF,TGTGCCACCAGCAGGGGGCGGGGGGCGAGGAACACTGAAGCTTTCTTT
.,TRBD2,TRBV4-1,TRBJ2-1,CASSQAGLAGGPYTYNEQFF,TGCGCCAGCAGCCAAGCCGGACTAGCGGGGGGACCTTATACGTACAATGAGCAGTTCTTC
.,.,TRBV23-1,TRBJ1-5,CAVMEGNSNQPQHF,TGCGCCGTAATGGAGGGGAACAGCAATCAGCCCCAGCATTTT
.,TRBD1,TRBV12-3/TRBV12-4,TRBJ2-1,CASSFIGTGEFF,TGTGCCAGCAGTTTTATAGGGACAGGGGAATTCTTC
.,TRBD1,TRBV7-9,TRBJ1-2,CASSNGQGANYGYTF,TGTGCCAGCAGCAACGGACAGGGAGCTAACTATGGCTACACCTTC
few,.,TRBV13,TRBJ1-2,CASSSPTLMVYGYTF,TGTGCCAGCAGCTCCCCAACCCTAATGGTCTATGGCTACACCTTC
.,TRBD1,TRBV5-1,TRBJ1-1,CASSYRQGRNTEAFF,TGCGCCAGCAGCTACCGACAGGGTCGGAACACTGAAGCTTTCTTT
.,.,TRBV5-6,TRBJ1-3,CASTQLNSGNTIYF,TGTGCCAGCACCCAACTCAACTCTGGAAACACCATATATTTT
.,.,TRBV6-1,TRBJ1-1,CASSEAALSAFF,TGTGCCAGCAGTGAAGCAGCCCTTTCGGCTTTCTTT
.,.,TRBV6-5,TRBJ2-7,CASSYGPGRSEQYF,TGTGCCAGCAGTTACGGGCCAGGTCGCAGCGAGCAGTACTTC
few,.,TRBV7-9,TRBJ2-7,CASSLEGMGSYEQYF,TGTGCCAGCAGCCTGGAGGGGATGGGTTCCTACGAGCAGTACTTC
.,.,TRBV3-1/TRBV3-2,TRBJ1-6,CASSHNPGFASSYNSPLHF,TGTGCCAGCAGTCATAACCCCGGGTTTGCGAGCTCCTATAATTCACCCCTCCACTTT
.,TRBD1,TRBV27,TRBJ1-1,CASSLSTTGPEAFF,TGTGCCAGCAGTTTATCTACGACAGGGCCTGAAGCTTTCTTT
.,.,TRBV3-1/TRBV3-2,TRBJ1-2,CASSPSLDSLGGYGYTF,TGTGCCAGCAGCCCTAGCCTGGACTCCCTGGGAGGCTATGGCTACACCTTC
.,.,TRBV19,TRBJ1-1,CASSPPDEGAFF,TGTGCCAGTAGTCCTCCTGACGAGGGAGCTTTCTTT
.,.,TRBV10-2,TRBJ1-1,CASATQGGTSEAFF,TGCGCCAGCGCAACCCAAGGAGGGACTAGTGAAGCTTTCTTT
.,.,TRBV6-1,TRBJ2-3,CASSEVAGLDTQYF,TGTGCCAGCAGTGAAGTGGCAGGGTTAGATACGCAGTATTTT
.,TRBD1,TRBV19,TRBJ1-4,CASSRGQGFSEKLFF,TGTGCCAGTAGCCGGGGACAGGGATTTTCTGAAAAACTGTTTTTT
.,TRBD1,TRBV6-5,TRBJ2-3,CASSYIQGADTQYF,TGTGCCAGCAGTTACATACAGGGGGCAGATACGCAGTATTTT
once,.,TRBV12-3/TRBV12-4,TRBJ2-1,CASSENPPEQFF,TGTGCCAGCAGTGAGAATCCCCCTGAGCAGTTCTTC
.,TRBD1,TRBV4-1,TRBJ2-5,CASSQRQGWETQYF,TGCGCCAGCAGCCAGCGACAGGGCTGGGAGACCCAGTACTTC
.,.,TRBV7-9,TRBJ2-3,CASSLVMGGYGTDTQYF,TGTGCCAGCAGCTTAGTTATGGGGGGTTACGGCACAGATACGCAGTATTTT
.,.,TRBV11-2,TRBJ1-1,CASSWAGYLAEAFF,TGTGCCAGCAGCTGGGCGGGATATCTTGCTGAAGCTTTCTTT
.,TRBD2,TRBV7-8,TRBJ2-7,CASSPGLAGGPDEQYF,TGTGCCAGCAGCCCGGGACTAGCGGGGGGGCCGGACGAGCAGTACTTC
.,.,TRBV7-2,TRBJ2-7,CASSHNALGPLYEQYF,TGTGCCAGCAGCCATAACGCACTAGGGCCTCTCTACGAGCAGTACTTC
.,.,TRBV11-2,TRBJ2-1,CASVGESSDEQFF,TGTGCCAGCGTCGGAGAGTCGAGTGATGAGCAGTTCTTC
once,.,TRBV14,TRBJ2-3,CASSHGLLSLDTQYF,TGTGCCAGCAGCCATGGACTCCTCAGTTTGGATACGCAGTATTTT
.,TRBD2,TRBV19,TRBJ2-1,CASSIGLAGGNEQFF,TGTGCCAGTAGTATCGGCCTAGCGGGGGGTAATGAGCAGTTCTTC
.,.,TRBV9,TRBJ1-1,CASSVDSGKTEAFF,TGTGCCAGCAGCGTAGATTCAGGGAAAACTGAAGCTTTCTTT
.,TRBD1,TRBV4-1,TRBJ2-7,CASTQFHRTGYDYEQYF,TGCGCCAGCACCCAATTTCACCGGACAGGGTATGACTACGAGCAGTACTTC